These T cell receptor beta chains were read from a single sample in a study of blood T cells in healthy people across ages. TCRdb itself ran the 5' RACE reads through MiXCR, one entry per CDR3 protein. The sample lists some 640,000 distinct CDR3 sequences; approximately 30% were seen once. The sequencing input was blood. These receptors were obtained from a woman of 80 years or more in good health. Both conserved end residues are part of each CDR3. A D gene is named only where the DNA matches it firmly. Part of the rows lack a size; the others show once, few, many or a class for expanded clones.

CDR3aa	CDR3nt	abundance	v_gene	j_gene	d_gene
CASRAGSLSYEQYF	TGTGCCAGCAGGGCAGGGTCCTTATCCTACGAGCAGTACTTC	many	TRBV6-5	TRBJ2-7	.
CATSDGGQETQYF	TGTGCCACCAGTGATGGGGGCCAAGAGACCCAGTACTTC	many	TRBV24-1	TRBJ2-5	.
CASSLVGGSNEKLFF	TGCGCCAGCAGCTTGGTCGGGGGCTCTAATGAAAAACTGTTTTTT	many	TRBV5-1	TRBJ1-4	.
CSALGQVYGYTF	TGCAGTGCTCTAGGACAGGTTTATGGCTACACCTTC	.	TRBV20-1	TRBJ1-2	TRBD1
CASSPTSGGANEQFF	TGTGCCAGCAGCCCGACTAGCGGGGGGGCCAATGAGCAGTTCTTC	many	TRBV7-9	TRBJ2-1	TRBD2
CASSLSRGQLNYGYTF	TGTGCCAGCAGCCTAAGCCGGGGACAGCTCAACTATGGCTACACCTTC	.	TRBV21-1	TRBJ1-2	.
CSANVAWGDTQYF	TGCAGTGCAAACGTGGCTTGGGGAGATACGCAGTATTTT	many	TRBV20-1	TRBJ2-3	.
CASSLSGGARQPQHF	TGTGCCAGCAGCTTATCCGGAGGAGCTCGGCAGCCCCAGCATTTT	many	TRBV7-2	TRBJ1-5	.
CSARNAGGASLKETQYF	TGCAGTGCTAGAAACGCGGGGGGGGCCTCCCTAAAAGAGACCCAGTACTTC	.	TRBV20-1	TRBJ2-5	TRBD2
CASSSQTGNTDTQYF	TGCGCCAGCAGCTCGCAGACAGGGAACACAGATACGCAGTATTTT	many	TRBV5-1	TRBJ2-3	TRBD1
CASSSGRNTDTQYF	TGTGCCAGCAGCTCGGGGCGGAACACAGATACGCAGTATTTT	many	TRBV2	TRBJ2-3	.
CAISEVAGLRRTEAFF	TGTGCCATCAGTGAGGTGGCTGGCCTACGGAGGACTGAAGCTTTCTTT	few	TRBV10-3	TRBJ1-1	.
CASSSSGRYYNEQFF	TGCGCCAGCAGCTCTAGCGGGCGATACTACAATGAGCAGTTCTTC	many	TRBV5-1	TRBJ2-1	TRBD2
CSARDVQGLGEAFF	TGCAGTGCTAGAGACGTACAGGGGCTAGGTGAAGCTTTCTTT	.	TRBV20-1	TRBJ1-1	TRBD1
CSVTPTGSYEQYF	TGCAGCGTTACCCCTACCGGCTCCTACGAGCAGTACTTC	few	TRBV29-1	TRBJ2-7	.
CASSSYPLDEQFF	TGTGCCAGCAGCTCCTATCCGTTGGATGAGCAGTTCTTC	many	TRBV7-3	TRBJ2-1	.